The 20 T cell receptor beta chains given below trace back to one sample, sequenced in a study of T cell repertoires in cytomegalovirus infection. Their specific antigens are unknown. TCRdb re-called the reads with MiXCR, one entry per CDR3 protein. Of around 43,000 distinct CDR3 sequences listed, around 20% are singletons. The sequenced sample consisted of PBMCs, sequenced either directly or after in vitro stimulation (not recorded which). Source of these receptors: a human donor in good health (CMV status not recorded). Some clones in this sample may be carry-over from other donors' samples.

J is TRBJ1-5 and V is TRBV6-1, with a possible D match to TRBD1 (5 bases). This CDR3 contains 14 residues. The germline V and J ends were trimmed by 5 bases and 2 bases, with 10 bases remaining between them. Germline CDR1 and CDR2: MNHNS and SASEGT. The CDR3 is CASSYAGGNQPQHF. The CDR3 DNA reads TGTGCCAGCAGTTATGCGGGGGGCAATCAGCCCCAGCATTTT.

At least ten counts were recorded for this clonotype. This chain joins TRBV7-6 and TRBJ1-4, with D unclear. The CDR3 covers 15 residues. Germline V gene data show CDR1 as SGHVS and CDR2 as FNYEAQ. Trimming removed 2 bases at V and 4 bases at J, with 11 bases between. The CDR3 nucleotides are TGTGCCAGCAGCTTAAATGGCGCAGTTAATGAAAAACTGTTTTTT. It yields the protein CASSLNGAVNEKLFF.

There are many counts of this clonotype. CDR3 bases: TGTGCCAGCAGCCACCAACAGGGGTGGAGCAATCAGCCCCAGCATTTT. This encodes CASSHQQGWSNQPQHF. The chain is built from TRBV7-8 and TRBJ1-5; 7 bases are a match to TRBD1. V lost 5 bases to trimming and J lost 1 base; unmatched junction nucleotides: 8. Germline V gives CDR1 SGHVS, CDR2 FQNEAQ. The CDR3 covers 16 residues.

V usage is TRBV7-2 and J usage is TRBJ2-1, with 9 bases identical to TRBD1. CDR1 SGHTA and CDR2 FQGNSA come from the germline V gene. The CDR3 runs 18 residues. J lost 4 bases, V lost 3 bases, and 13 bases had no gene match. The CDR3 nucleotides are TGTGCCAGCAGCTTCTACCCCGGGACAGGGCTACGATACAATGAGCAGTTCTTC. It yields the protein CASSFYPGTGLRYNEQFF. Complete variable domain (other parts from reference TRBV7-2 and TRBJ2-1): GAGVSQSPSNKVTEKGKDVELRCDPISGHTALYWYRQSLGQGLEFLIYFQGNSAPDKSGLPSDRFSAERTGGSVSTLTIQRTQQEDSAVYLCASSFYPGTGLRYNEQFFGPGTRLTVL.

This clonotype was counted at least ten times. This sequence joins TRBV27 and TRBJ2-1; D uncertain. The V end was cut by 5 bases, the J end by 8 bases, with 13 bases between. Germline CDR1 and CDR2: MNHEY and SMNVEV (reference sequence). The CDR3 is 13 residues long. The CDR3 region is CASSPSSIYEQFF. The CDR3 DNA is TGTGCCAGCAGTCCCTCCTCCATATATGAGCAGTTCTTC.

Written as DNA, the CDR3 is TGTGCCAGCAGTTTGGGGCTATCCCCAGATACGCAGTATTTT. Protein sequence: CASSLGLSPDTQYF. This rearrangement joins TRBV28 to TRBJ2-3; D possibly corresponds to TRBD1 (5 bases). This CDR3 region has 14 residues. Trimming shortened V by 3 bases and J by 4 bases, and 11 bases separated the two germline ends. CDR1 is MDHEN and CDR2 is SYDVKM in the germline V gene. The full variable domain, its missing parts supplied by reference TRBV28 and TRBJ2-3, is DVKVTQSSRYLVKRTGEKVFLECVQDMDHENMFWYRQDPGLGLRLIYFSYDVKMKEKGDIPEGYSVSREKKERFSLILESASTNQTSMYLCASSLGLSPDTQYFGPGTRLTVL.

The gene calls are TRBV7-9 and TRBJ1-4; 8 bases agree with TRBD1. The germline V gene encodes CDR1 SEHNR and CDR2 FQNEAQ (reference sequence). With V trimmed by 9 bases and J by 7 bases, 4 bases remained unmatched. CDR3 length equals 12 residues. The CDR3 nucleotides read TGTGCCAGTGGGCAGGGGGCTGAAAAACTGTTTTTT. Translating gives CASGQGAEKLFF.

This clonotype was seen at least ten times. In DNA form, the CDR3 reads TGTGCCAGCAGCCCATACAGGGACCACGAGCAGTACTTC. This translates into CASSPYRDHEQYF. The chain employs TRBV7-2 and TRBJ2-7, with D perhaps TRBD1 (6 bases). There are 13 residues in the CDR3. In germline, CDR1 is SGHTA, CDR2 FQGNSA. V shed 5 bases and J shed 5 bases, with 13 bases lying between them. Full variable domain (missing parts from reference TRBV7-2 and TRBJ2-7): GAGVSQSPSNKVTEKGKDVELRCDPISGHTALYWYRQSLGQGLEFLIYFQGNSAPDKSGLPSDRFSAERTGGSVSTLTIQRTQQEDSAVYLCASSPYRDHEQYFGPGTRLTVT.

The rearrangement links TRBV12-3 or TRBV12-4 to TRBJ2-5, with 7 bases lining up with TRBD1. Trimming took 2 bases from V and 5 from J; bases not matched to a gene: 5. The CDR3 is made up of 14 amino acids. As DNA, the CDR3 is TGTGCCAGCAGTTTACGGGACAGTGAGGAGACCCAGTACTTC. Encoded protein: CASSLRDSEETQYF.

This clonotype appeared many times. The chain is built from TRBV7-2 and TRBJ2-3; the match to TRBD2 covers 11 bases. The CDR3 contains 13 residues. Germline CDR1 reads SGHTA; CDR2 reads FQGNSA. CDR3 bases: TGTGCAATAGCGGGAGGGCCGAGAGATACGCAGTATTTT. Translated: CAIAGGPRDTQYF. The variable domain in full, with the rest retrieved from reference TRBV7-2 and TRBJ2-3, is GAGVSQSPSNKVTEKGKDVELRCDPISGHTALYWYRQSLGQGLEFLIYFQGNSAPDKSGLPSDRFSAERTGGSVSTLTIQRTQQEDSAVYLCAIAGGPRDTQYFGPGTRLTVL.

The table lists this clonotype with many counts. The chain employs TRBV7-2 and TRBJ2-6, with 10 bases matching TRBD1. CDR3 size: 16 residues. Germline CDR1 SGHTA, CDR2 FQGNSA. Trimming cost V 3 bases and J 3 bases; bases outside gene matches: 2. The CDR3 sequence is CASSFGTGVGANVLTF. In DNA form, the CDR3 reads TGTGCCAGCAGCTTCGGGACAGGGGTTGGGGCCAACGTCCTGACTTTC. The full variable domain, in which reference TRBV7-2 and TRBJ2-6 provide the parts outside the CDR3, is GAGVSQSPSNKVTEKGKDVELRCDPISGHTALYWYRQSLGQGLEFLIYFQGNSAPDKSGLPSDRFSAERTGGSVSTLTIQRTQQEDSAVYLCASSFGTGVGANVLTFGAGSRLTVL.

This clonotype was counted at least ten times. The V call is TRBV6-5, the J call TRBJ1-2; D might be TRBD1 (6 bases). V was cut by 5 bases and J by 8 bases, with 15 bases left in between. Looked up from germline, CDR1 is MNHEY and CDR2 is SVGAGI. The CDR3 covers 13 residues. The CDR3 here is CASSPQGRRGYTF. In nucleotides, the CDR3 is TGTGCCAGCAGTCCACAGGGTAGGCGCGGCTACACCTTC.

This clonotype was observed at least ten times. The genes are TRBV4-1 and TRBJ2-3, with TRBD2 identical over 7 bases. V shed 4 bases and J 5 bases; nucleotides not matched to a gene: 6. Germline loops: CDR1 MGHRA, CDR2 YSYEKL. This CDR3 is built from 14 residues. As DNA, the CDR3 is TGCGCCAGCAGCCTGCAGCGGGGTAAAGATACGCAGTATTTT. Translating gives CASSLQRGKDTQYF.

For the CDR3, the DNA is TGTGCCAGCACCACCGACTCGGATGAGCAGTTCTTC. This codes for CASTTDSDEQFF. The chain is built from TRBV28 and TRBJ2-1, with D uncertain. The CDR3 is 12 residues long. V lost 7 bases, J lost 8 bases, and 12 bases lay in between. Germline CDR1 reads MDHEN; CDR2 reads SYDVKM.

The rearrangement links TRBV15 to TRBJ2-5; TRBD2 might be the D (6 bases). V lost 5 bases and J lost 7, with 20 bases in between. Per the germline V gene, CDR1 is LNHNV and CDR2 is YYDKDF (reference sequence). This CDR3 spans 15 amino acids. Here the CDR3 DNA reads TGTGCCACCAGCGGAGGTGGCGGGAAACGGGGGACCCAGTACTTC. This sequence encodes CATSGGGGKRGTQYF. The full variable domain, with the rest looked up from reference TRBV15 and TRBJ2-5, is DAMVIQNPRYQVTQFGKPVTLSCSQTLNHNVMYWYQQKSSQAPKLLFHYYDKDFNNEADTPDNFQSRRPNTSFCFLDIRSPGLGDTAMYLCATSGGGGKRGTQYFGPGTRLLVL.

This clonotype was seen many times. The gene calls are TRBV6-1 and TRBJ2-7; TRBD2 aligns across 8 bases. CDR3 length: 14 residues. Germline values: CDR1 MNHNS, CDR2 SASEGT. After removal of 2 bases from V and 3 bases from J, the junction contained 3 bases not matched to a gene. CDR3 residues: CASSETGTSYEQYF. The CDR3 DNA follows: TGTGCCAGCAGTGAAACAGGGACTAGCTACGAGCAGTACTTC.

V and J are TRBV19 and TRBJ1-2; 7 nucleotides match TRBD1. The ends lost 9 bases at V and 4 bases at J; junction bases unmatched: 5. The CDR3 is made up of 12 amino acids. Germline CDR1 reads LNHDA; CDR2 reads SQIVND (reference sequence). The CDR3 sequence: CASTGDAYGYTF. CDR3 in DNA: TGTGCCAGCACAGGGGATGCCTATGGCTACACCTTC. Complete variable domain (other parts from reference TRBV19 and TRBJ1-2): DGGITQSPKYLFRKEGQNVTLSCEQNLNHDAMYWYRQDPGQGLRLIYYSQIVNDFQKGDIAEGYSVSREKKESFPLTVTSAQKNPTAFYLCASTGDAYGYTFGSGTRLTVV.

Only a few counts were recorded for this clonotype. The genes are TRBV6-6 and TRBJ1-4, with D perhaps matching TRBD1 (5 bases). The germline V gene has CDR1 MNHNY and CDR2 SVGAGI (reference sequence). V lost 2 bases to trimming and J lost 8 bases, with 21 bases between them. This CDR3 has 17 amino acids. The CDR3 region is CASSYLRGQRMGEKLFF. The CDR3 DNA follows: TGTGCCAGCAGTTACCTACGTGGACAAAGGATGGGGGAAAAACTGTTTTTT.

CDR3: CASSFRTGITTGELFF. As DNA, the CDR3 is TGTGCCAGCAGCTTCAGAACCGGGATAACCACCGGGGAGCTGTTTTTT. This chain uses TRBV7-9 with TRBJ2-2, with TRBD2 as a possible D gene (5 bases). The CDR3 runs 16 residues. The germline gives CDR1 SEHNR, CDR2 FQNEAQ (reference sequence). V lost 3 bases and J 4 bases, leaving 15 bases between the germline ends.

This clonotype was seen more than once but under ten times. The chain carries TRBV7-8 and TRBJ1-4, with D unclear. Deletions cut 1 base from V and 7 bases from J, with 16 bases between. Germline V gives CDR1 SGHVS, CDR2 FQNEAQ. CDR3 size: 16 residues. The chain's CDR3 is CASSLGPGTGTEKLFF. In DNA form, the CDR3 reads TGTGCCAGCAGCTTAGGGCCGGGTACGGGTACTGAAAAACTGTTTTTT.